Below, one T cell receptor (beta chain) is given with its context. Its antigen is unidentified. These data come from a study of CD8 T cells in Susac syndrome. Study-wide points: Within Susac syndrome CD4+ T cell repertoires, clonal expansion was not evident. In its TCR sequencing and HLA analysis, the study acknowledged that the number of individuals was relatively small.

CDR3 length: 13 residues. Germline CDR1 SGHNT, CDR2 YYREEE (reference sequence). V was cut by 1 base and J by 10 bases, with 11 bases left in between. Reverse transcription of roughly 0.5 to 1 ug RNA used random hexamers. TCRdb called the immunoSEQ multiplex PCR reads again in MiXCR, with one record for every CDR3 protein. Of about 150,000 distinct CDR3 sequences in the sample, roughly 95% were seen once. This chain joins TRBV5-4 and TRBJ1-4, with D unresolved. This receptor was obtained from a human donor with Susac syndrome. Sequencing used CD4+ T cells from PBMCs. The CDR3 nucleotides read TGTGCCAGCAGCTTGTTACATCGGATAAAACTGTTTTTT. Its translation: CASSLLHRIKLFF.